These 4 T cell receptor beta chains came from one sample sequenced in a study of blood T cell repertoires in COVID-19. Sequencing used immunoSEQ multiplex PCR; TCRdb keeps in-frame clones, though not all of them. The table has around 140,000 clones, about four fifths seen once; the top ten hold approximately 3%. The sequenced material came from PBMCs or T cells enriched from blood (not recorded which). The origin of the receptors is a woman between 45 and 65 years old with acute COVID-19.

The J gene is TRBJ1-1, the V gene TRBV2; D not certain. The CDR3 has 11 amino acids. The germline gives CDR1 SNHLY, CDR2 FYNNEI. V was pared by 6 bases and J by 6 bases, with 8 bases between. In DNA form, the CDR3 reads TGTGCCAGCAGAATCGGGGCTGAAGCTTTCTTT. Protein sequence: CASRIGAEAFF.

This clone was found once. The V and J genes are TRBV19 and TRBJ2-7; D is possibly TRBD2 (6 bases). Trimming took 1 base from V and 1 from J, leaving 11 bases between them. Germline CDR1 and CDR2: LNHDA and SQIVND (reference sequence). CDR3 size: 15 residues. The CDR3 DNA sequence: TGTGCCAGTAGTATAGTGGCGGGATCTTCCTACGAGCAGTACTTC. Its translation is CASSIVAGSSYEQYF.

The chain recombines TRBV19 with TRBJ2-5, with D tentatively TRBD1 (6 bases). CDR1 is LNHDA and CDR2 is SQIVND in the germline V gene (reference sequence). The CDR3 is 16 residues long. V shed 3 bases and J shed 5 bases, with 19 bases lying between them. The CDR3: CASSITGTLLGETQYF. For the CDR3, the DNA is TGTGCCAGTAGTATCACCGGGACACTACTGGGGGAGACCCAGTACTTC.

This chain uses TRBV13 with TRBJ2-2, with D possibly being TRBD1 (5 bases). Germline-derived CDR1 and CDR2 are PRHDT and FYEKMQ (reference sequence). CDR3 size: 16 residues. Trimming cost V 5 bases and J 2 bases, with 15 bases left between them. CDR3 nucleotides: TGTGCCAGCAGCCCAAAAGGACACGTTAACACCGGGGAGCTGTTTTTT. Its protein product is CASSPKGHVNTGELFF.